This entry features one T cell receptor beta chain sequence. The antigen is undetermined. The entry originates in a study of OX40 agonist ivuxolimab in advanced cancers. Study-level results: Nonresponders, in some cases, also had low normalized T-cell clonal expansion.

Using immunoSEQ multiplex PCR, the repertoire was profiled, and TCRdb retains in-frame clones only, with some absent. Of about 41,000 clones listed, about nine tenths are singletons. V was trimmed by 3 bases and J by 3 bases, leaving 1 base between them. This CDR3 spans 11 amino acids. Germline V lookup: CDR1 MDHEN, CDR2 SYDVKM. This TCR derives from an adult with an advanced solid tumor such as melanoma, head and neck, liver or kidney cancer. The sequences come from CD4+ or CD8+ T cells sorted from blood, collected in a trial of the OX40 agonist ivuxolimab. The genes are TRBV28 and TRBJ2-3; D gene unclear. The CDR3 region is CASSFTDTQYF. The CDR3 region has the DNA TGTGCCAGCAGTTTTACAGATACGCAGTATTTT.